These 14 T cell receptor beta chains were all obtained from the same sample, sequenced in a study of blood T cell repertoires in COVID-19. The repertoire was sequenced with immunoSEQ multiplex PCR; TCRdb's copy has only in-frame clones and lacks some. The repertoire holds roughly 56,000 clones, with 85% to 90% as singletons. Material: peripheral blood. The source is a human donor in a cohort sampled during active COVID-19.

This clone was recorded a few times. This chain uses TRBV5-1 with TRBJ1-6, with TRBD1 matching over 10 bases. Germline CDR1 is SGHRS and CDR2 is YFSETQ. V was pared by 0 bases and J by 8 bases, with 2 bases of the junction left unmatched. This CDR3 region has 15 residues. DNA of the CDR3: TGCGCCAGCAGCTTGGGGGGACAGGGGTATTCACCCCTCCACTTT. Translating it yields CASSLGGQGYSPLHF.

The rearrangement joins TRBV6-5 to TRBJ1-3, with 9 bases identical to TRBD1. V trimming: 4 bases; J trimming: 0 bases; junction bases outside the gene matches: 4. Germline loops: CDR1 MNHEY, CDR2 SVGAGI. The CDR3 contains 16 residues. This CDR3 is CASSWTGAVSGNTIYF. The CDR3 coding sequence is TGTGCCAGCAGTTGGACAGGGGCCGTCTCTGGAAACACCATATATTTT.

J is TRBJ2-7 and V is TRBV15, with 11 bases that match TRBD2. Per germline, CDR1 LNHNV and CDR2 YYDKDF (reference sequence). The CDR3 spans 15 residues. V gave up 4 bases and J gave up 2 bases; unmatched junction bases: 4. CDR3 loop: CATSKASGRTYEQYF. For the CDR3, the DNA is TGTGCCACCAGCAAGGCTAGCGGGAGGACCTACGAGCAGTACTTC.

CDR3 region: CASSITSGNSYNEQFF. Here the CDR3 DNA reads TGTGCCAGTAGTATTACTAGCGGGAACTCCTACAATGAGCAGTTCTTC. The V gene is TRBV19, the J gene TRBJ2-1; the match to TRBD2 covers 10 bases. CDR1 LNHDA and CDR2 SQIVND come from the germline V gene (reference sequence). With 3 bases clipped from V and 0 bases from J, the junction kept 2 bases outside the gene matches. The length of the CDR3 is 16 residues.

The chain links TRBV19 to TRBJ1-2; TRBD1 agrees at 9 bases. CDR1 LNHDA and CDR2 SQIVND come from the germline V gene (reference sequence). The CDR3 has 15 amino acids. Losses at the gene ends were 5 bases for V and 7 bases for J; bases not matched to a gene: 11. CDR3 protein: CASSDTGTGWSGYTF. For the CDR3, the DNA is TGTGCCAGTAGTGACACCGGGACAGGGTGGTCTGGCTACACCTTC. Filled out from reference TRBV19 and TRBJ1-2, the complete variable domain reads DGGITQSPKYLFRKEGQNVTLSCEQNLNHDAMYWYRQDPGQGLRLIYYSQIVNDFQKGDIAEGYSVSREKKESFPLTVTSAQKNPTAFYLCASSDTGTGWSGYTFGSGTRLTVV.

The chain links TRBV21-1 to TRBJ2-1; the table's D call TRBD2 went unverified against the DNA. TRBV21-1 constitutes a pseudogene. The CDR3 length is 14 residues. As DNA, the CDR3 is TGTGCCACAGAACTAGCGGGACTTACGGATGAGCAGTTCTTC. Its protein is CATELAGLTDEQFF.

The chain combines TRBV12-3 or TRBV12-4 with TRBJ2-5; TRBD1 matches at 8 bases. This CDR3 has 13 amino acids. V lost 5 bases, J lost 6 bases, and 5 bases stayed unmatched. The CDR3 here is CASSPTGGQTQYF. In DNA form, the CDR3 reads TGTGCCAGCAGTCCCACAGGGGGTCAGACCCAGTACTTC.

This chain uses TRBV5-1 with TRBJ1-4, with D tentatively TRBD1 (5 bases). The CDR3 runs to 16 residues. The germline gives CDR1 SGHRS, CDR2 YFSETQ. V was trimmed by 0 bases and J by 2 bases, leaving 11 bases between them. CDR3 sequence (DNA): TGCGCCAGCAGCTTGGCGGGGGTGAATACTAATGAAAAACTGTTTTTT. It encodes CASSLAGVNTNEKLFF.

The CDR3 DNA reads TGTGCCAGCAGTCGGGAGACAGGGATAAACACTGAAGCTTTCTTT. This encodes CASSRETGINTEAFF. V and J are TRBV28 and TRBJ1-1, with 7 bases that match TRBD1. The CDR3 covers 15 residues. V trimming: 5 bases; J trimming: 2 bases; junction bases outside the gene matches: 8. Germline CDR1 is MDHEN and CDR2 is SYDVKM.

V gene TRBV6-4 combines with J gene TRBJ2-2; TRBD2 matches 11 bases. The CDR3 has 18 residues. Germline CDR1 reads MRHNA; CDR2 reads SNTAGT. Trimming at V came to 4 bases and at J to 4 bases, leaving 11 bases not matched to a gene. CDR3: CASSGTVRLAGGTGELFF. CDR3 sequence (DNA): TGTGCCAGCAGTGGTACTGTTCGTCTAGCGGGAGGCACCGGGGAGCTGTTTTTT.

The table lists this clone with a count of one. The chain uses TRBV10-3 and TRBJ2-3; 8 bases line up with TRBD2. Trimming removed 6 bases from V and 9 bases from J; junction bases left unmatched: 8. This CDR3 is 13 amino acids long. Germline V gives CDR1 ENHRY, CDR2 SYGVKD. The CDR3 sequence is CAISPGVAGTQYF. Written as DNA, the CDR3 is TGTGCCATCAGCCCCGGGGTAGCGGGGACGCAGTATTTT.

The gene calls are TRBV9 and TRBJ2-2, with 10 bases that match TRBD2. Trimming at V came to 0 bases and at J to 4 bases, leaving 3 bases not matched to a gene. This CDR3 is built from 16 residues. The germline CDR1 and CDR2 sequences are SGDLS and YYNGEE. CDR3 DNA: TGTGCCAGCAGCGTAGCACTAGCGGGACGCACCGGGGAGCTGTTTTTT. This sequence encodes CASSVALAGRTGELFF.

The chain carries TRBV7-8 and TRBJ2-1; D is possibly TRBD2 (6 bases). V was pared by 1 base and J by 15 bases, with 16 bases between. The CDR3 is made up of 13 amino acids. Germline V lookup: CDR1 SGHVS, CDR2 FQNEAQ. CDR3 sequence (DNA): TGTGCCAGCAGCTTAGTTCGGACTAACTACGGGTTCTTC. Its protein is CASSLVRTNYGFF.

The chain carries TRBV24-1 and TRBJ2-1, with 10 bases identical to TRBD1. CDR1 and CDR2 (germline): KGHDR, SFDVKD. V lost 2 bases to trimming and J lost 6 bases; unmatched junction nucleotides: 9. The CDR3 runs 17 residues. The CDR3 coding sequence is TGTGCCACCAGTGATTCCGGCGGGACAGGGGTGGTCAATGAGCAGTTCTTC. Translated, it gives CATSDSGGTGVVNEQFF.